Below, 5 T cell receptor beta chains from the same sample are listed, as sequenced in a study of PD-L1 blockade in urothelial cancer. Repertoires were generated with immunoSEQ multiplex PCR, while TCRdb's copy carries only in-frame clones and drops some. The sample records roughly 40,000 clones, roughly 88% being singletons. Sample time point: pretreatment peripheral blood. The sequencing used PBMCs, collected around atezolizumab (anti-PD-L1) treatment. The receptors were gathered from a donor at least 40 years old with urothelial cancer.

The chain employs TRBV7-8 and TRBJ2-7; D is perhaps TRBD2 (7 bases). The ends were cut back, 2 bases at V and 3 bases at J, with 23 bases in the middle. This CDR3 contains 18 residues. Germline V gene data show CDR1 as SGHVS and CDR2 as FQNEAQ. CDR3 in amino acids: CASSLPGGGPTRGYEQYF. The CDR3 coding sequence is TGTGCCAGCAGCTTACCGGGGGGCGGGCCCACGAGGGGCTACGAGCAGTACTTC.

This rearrangement joins TRBV13 to TRBJ2-2, with 7 bases that match TRBD2. The CDR3 runs 17 residues. Germline CDR1 reads PRHDT; CDR2 reads FYEKMQ (reference sequence). V lost 0 bases, J lost 0 bases, and 4 bases stayed unmatched. CDR3 DNA: TGTGCCAGCAGCTTAGGCGGGAGCGGGGCGAACACCGGGGAGCTGTTTTTT. Translated: CASSLGGSGANTGELFF.

The chain uses TRBV7-2 and TRBJ2-7; no definite D call. Trimming removed 5 bases from V and 6 bases from J, with 8 bases in between. The CDR3 is made up of 11 amino acids. Germline V gene data show CDR1 as SGHTA and CDR2 as FQGNSA. The CDR3 bases are TGTGCCAGCAGCGCCCGAGCCGAGCAGTACTTC. This gives the protein CASSARAEQYF.

J is TRBJ1-1 and V is TRBV4-1, with TRBD1 identical over 7 bases. J gave up 4 bases and V 3 bases, and 8 bases lay outside the gene matches. This CDR3 has 15 residues. Germline V lookup: CDR1 MGHRA, CDR2 YSYEKL. The CDR3 loop is CASSHATGRRTEAFF. CDR3 sequence (DNA): TGCGCCAGCAGCCACGCGACAGGGAGACGCACTGAAGCTTTCTTT.

In this sample, this clone turned up a few times. The chain is built from TRBV7-2 and TRBJ1-4; D is uncertain. The V gene lost 4 bases and the J gene lost 5 bases, with 5 bases spanning the gap. Germline CDR1 is SGHTA and CDR2 is FQGNSA. The CDR3 length is 12 residues. CDR3 DNA sequence: TGTGCCAGCAGCTCCCCAAATGAAAAACTGTTTTTT. Its protein product is CASSSPNEKLFF. The full variable domain, its missing parts supplied by reference TRBV7-2 and TRBJ1-4, is GAGVSQSPSNKVTEKGKDVELRCDPISGHTALYWYRQSLGQGLEFLIYFQGNSAPDKSGLPSDRFSAERTGGSVSTLTIQRTQQEDSAVYLCASSSPNEKLFFGSGTQLSVL.